This T cell receptor (beta chain) was profiled in a study of monozygotic twins with inflammatory bowel disease. One entry per CDR3 protein, without DNA, is what TCRdb gives after re-calling the 5' RACE reads. The repertoire table contains a few hundred thousand distinct CDR3 sequences. The CDR3 sequence is 14 residues long. Germline assignment: CDR1 SGHVS and CDR2 FQNEAQ. The chain links TRBV7-8 to TRBJ2-1; TCRdb's D gene call, TRBD2, goes unchecked for lack of DNA. The sample taken for sequencing was blood. This clonotype originated in a human donor with ulcerative colitis or Crohn's disease, or a healthy co-twin of an affected twin (not recorded which). The CDR3 is CASSLVAVNNEQFF. Full variable domain (outside the CDR3, taken from reference TRBV7-8 and TRBJ2-1): GAGVSQSPRYKVAKRGQDVALRCDPISGHVSLFWYQQALGQGPEFLTYFQNEAQLDKSGLPSDRFFAERPEGSVSTLKIQRTQQEDSAVYLCASSLVAVNNEQFFGPGTRLTVL.